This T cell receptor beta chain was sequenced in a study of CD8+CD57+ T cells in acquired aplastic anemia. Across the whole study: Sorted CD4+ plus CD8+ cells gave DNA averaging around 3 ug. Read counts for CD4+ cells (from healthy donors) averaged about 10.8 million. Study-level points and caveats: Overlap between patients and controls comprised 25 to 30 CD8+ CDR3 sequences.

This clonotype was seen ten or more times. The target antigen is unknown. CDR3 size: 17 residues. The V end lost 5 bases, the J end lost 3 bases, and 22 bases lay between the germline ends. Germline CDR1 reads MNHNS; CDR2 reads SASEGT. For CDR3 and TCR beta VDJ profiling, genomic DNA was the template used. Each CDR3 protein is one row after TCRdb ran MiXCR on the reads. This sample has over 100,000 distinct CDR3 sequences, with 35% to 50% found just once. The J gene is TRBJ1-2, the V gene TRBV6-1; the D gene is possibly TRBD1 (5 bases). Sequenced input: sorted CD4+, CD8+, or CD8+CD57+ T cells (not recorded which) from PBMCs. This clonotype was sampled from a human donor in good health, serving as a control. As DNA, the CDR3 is TGTGCCAGCAGTCCCGATCTGCAGGGCGCACGATACTATGGCTACACCTTC. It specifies CASSPDLQGARYYGYTF.